This T cell receptor (beta chain) derives from a study of shared clonotypes between healthy human individuals. Study-wide results and limits: Among donors, the sharing of clonotypes was expected to be influenced by sequencing depth.

As to this clone: The antigen remains undetermined.

Donors had no recently reported acute infections or vaccinations and were HIV-negative. The V and J ends lost 4 bases and 5 bases respectively, with 9 bases between them. Germline V gene data show CDR1 as SEHNR and CDR2 as FQNEAQ (reference sequence). There are 12 residues in the CDR3. In the original analysis: ImmunoSEQ supplied junction-only sequences lacking quality scores, so filtering was different. TCRdb's table, derived via immunoSEQ multiplex PCR, lists solely in-frame clones and lacks some. V and J calls plus clone size are reproduced from that table; the DNA served to infer D and trimming. Of about 490,000 clones in the sample, 76% were seen once.

The sequence came from a middle-aged woman in good health. Some clones in this sample may be carry-over from other donors' samples. Sequencing was carried out using PBMCs. J is TRBJ2-7 and V is TRBV7-9; D not resolved. The CDR3 here is CASSSSSHEQYF. The CDR3 DNA reads as TGTGCCAGCAGCTCGAGTAGTCACGAGCAGTACTTC.